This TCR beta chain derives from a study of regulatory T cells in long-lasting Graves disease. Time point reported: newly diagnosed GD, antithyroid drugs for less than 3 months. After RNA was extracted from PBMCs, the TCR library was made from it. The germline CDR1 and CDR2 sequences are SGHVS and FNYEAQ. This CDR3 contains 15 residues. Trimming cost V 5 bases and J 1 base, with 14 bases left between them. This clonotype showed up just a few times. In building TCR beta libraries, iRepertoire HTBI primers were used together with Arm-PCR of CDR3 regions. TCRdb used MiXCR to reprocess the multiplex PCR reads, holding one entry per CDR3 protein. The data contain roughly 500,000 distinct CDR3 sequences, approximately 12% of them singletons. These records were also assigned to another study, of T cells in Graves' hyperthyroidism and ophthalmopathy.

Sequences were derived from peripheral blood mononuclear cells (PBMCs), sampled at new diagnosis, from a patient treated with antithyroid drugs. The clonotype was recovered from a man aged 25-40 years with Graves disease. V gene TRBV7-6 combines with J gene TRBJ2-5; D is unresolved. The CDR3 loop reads CASSRRAGSQETQYF. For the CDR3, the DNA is TGTGCCAGCAGCCGCCGAGCCGGAAGCCAAGAGACCCAGTACTTC.